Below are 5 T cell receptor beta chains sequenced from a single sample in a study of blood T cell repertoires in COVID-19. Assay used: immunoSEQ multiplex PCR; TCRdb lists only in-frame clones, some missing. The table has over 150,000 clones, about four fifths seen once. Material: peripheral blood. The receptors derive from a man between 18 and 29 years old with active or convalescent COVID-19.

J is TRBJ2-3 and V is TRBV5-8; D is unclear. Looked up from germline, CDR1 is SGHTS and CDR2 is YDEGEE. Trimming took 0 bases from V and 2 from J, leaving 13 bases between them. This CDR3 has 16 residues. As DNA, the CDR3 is TGTGCCAGCAGCTTGGGACTGAACCCCCACACAGATACGCAGTATTTT. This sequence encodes CASSLGLNPHTDTQYF.

CDR3 DNA sequence: TGTGCCAGTAGGCCGGACAGGGGAGTTAATGAGCAGTTCTTC. It encodes CASRPDRGVNEQFF. The chain couples TRBV19 to TRBJ2-1; 9 bases agree with TRBD1. V shed 6 bases, J shed 7 bases, and the junction held 7 bases outside the gene matches. The germline gives CDR1 LNHDA, CDR2 SQIVND (reference sequence). The length of the CDR3 is 14 residues.

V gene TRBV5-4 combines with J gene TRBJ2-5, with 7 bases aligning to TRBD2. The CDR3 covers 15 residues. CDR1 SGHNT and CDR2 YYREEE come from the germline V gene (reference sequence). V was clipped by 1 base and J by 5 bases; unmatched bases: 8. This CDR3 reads CASSLMLGGVETQYF. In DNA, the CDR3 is TGTGCCAGCAGCTTGATGTTGGGGGGGGTTGAGACCCAGTACTTC.

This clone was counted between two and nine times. CDR3: CASSLHRDRANGYTF. The CDR3 region has the DNA TGTGCCAGCAGTTTACACCGGGACAGGGCGAATGGCTACACCTTC. The V gene is TRBV6-5, the J gene TRBJ1-2; 9 bases are a match to TRBD1. The junction had 9 bases not matched to a gene; V was cut back by 4 bases and J by 6 bases. CDR1 is MNHEY and CDR2 is SVGAGI in the germline V gene. The CDR3 loop spans 15 amino acids.

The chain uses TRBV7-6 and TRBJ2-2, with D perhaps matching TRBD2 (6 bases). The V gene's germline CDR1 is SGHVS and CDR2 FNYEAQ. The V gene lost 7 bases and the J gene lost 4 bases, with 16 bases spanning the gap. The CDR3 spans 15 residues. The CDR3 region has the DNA TGTGCCAGCAACGATGGGGGGATCACCACCGGGGAGCTGTTTTTT. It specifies CASNDGGITTGELFF.